These 25 T cell receptor beta chains were all obtained from the same sample, sequenced in a study of naive and memory T cell subsets. The beta constant-region primer was an equimolar mix of two oligonucleotides covering TRBC1 and TRBC2. Ligated cDNA was amplified by four rounds of PCR with nested alpha and beta constant-region primers and SP2. TCRdb re-derived calls from the UMI-ligation and nested PCR reads in MiXCR, one entry per CDR3 protein. The sample has 95,000 to 150,000 distinct CDR3 sequences; 35% to 45% are singletons. The sample was central memory CD4+ T cells from blood. These receptors were taken from a human donor in good health.

The J gene is TRBJ2-6, the V gene TRBV12-3 or TRBV12-4; D is perhaps TRBD1 or TRBD2 (6 bases each). Trimming removed 8 bases from V and 0 bases from J, with 17 bases in between. This CDR3 region has 17 residues. CDR3 loop: CASGGGTAFSGANVLTF. CDR3 nucleotide sequence: TGTGCCAGCGGAGGGGGGACTGCCTTCTCTGGGGCCAACGTCCTGACTTTC.

This chain joins TRBV7-8 and TRBJ1-4; D unclear. Germline V gene data show CDR1 as SGHVS and CDR2 as FQNEAQ. Trimming took off 6 bases at V and 7 bases at J, with 18 bases between the two ends. This CDR3 contains 15 residues. DNA of the CDR3: TGTGCCAGCAGACAACATGGGTCTAATGGTGAAAAACTGTTTTTT. Translating gives CASRQHGSNGEKLFF. Filled out from reference TRBV7-8 and TRBJ1-4, the complete variable domain reads GAGVSQSPRYKVAKRGQDVALRCDPISGHVSLFWYQQALGQGPEFLTYFQNEAQLDKSGLPSDRFFAERPEGSVSTLKIQRTQQEDSAVYLCASRQHGSNGEKLFFGSGTQLSVL.

The chain employs TRBV10-3 and TRBJ1-5, with D tentatively TRBD1 (6 bases). The CDR3 is 16 amino acids. CDR1 is ENHRY and CDR2 is SYGVKD in the germline V gene. V dropped 2 bases and J dropped 0 bases, with 11 bases sitting between them. This CDR3 is CAISEAGQNSNQPQHF. CDR3 nucleotides: TGTGCCATCAGTGAGGCCGGACAGAATAGCAATCAGCCCCAGCATTTT.

This chain connects TRBV11-1 to TRBJ2-1; 9 bases map to TRBD2. Germline V gives CDR1 SGHAT, CDR2 FQDESV (reference sequence). The V and J ends lost 5 bases and 5 bases, in that order; junction bases with no gene match: 7. The CDR3 is 15 residues long. The CDR3 nucleotides are TGTGCCAGCAGCCGGCGGGAGGGCCGCCACAATGAGCAGTTCTTC. This translates into CASSRREGRHNEQFF.

The V call is TRBV28, the J call TRBJ2-7; possibly TRBD2 for D (6 bases). Per the germline V gene, CDR1 is MDHEN and CDR2 is SYDVKM. This CDR3 contains 14 residues. V was pared by 2 bases and J by 4 bases, with 12 bases between. The CDR3 DNA follows: TGTGCCAGCAGTTTAGCGGCGGGATATTACGAGCAGTACTTC. Its protein is CASSLAAGYYEQYF. The variable domain in full, with the rest retrieved from reference TRBV28 and TRBJ2-7, is DVKVTQSSRYLVKRTGEKVFLECVQDMDHENMFWYRQDPGLGLRLIYFSYDVKMKEKGDIPEGYSVSREKKERFSLILESASTNQTSMYLCASSLAAGYYEQYFGPGTRLTVT.

The rearrangement joins TRBV7-6 to TRBJ2-1; TRBD2 agrees at 12 bases. With V trimmed by 5 bases and J by 3 bases, 5 bases remained unmatched. Germline assignment: CDR1 SGHVS and CDR2 FNYEAQ. This CDR3 is built from 16 residues. The CDR3 DNA sequence: TGTGCCAGCAGCCTTAGGACTAGCGGGATCTACAATGAGCAGTTCTTC. Its translation is CASSLRTSGIYNEQFF.

This clonotype has just a few counts. This chain links TRBV6-5 with TRBJ1-2; no firm D call. The CDR3 sequence is 16 residues long. Trimming removed 6 bases from V and 0 bases from J, with 17 bases in between. Germline V gene sequence: CDR1 MNHEY, CDR2 SVGAGI. The CDR3 here is CASRQRPPKPNYGYTF. The CDR3 nucleotides read TGTGCCAGCAGACAACGGCCACCCAAACCTAACTATGGCTACACCTTC.

The CDR3 region is CARTIRGAGGFGNQPQHF. CDR3 nucleotide sequence: TGTGCCCGTACGATTCGAGGCGCTGGGGGGTTTGGCAATCAGCCCCAGCATTTT. The chain joins TRBV21-1 to TRBJ1-5; TRBD1 is taken as the D call from the table, unchecked against the DNA. TRBV21-1 is noted as a pseudogene. This CDR3 has 18 residues.

This sequence joins TRBV7-6 and TRBJ2-7, with D possibly being TRBD2 (6 bases). Trimming left V 1 base short and J 3 bases short, with 10 bases between. CDR3 length equals 14 residues. CDR1 and CDR2 from the germline V gene are SGHVS and FNYEAQ. Here the CDR3 DNA reads TGTGCCAGCAGCTTAGGGGGCGGGATCTACGAGCAGTACTTC. Encoded protein: CASSLGGGIYEQYF. The whole variable domain, remainder taken from reference TRBV7-6 and TRBJ2-7, is GAGVSQSPRYKVTKRGQDVALRCDPISGHVSLYWYRQALGQGPEFLTYFNYEAQQDKSGLPNDRFSAERPEGSISTLTIQRTEQRDSAMYRCASSLGGGIYEQYFGPGTRLTVT.

The J gene is TRBJ2-3, the V gene TRBV6-5; D is unclear. The CDR3 is 15 amino acids. V shed 5 bases and J shed 2 bases, with 14 bases lying between them. Germline V gene sequence: CDR1 MNHEY, CDR2 SVGAGI. The CDR3 loop reads CASSALGYYTDTQYF. DNA of the CDR3: TGTGCCAGCAGTGCCCTAGGTTATTACACAGATACGCAGTATTTT.

Only a few counts were recorded for this clonotype. The chain uses TRBV11-2 and TRBJ2-1; 7 bases map to TRBD2. The CDR3 is 16 residues long. Germline V CDR1 and CDR2: SGHAT, FQNNGV. V dropped 0 bases and J dropped 13; count of bases not matched to a gene: 15. Written as DNA, the CDR3 is TGTGCCAGCAGCTTAGACGCAGCGGGATGGTCCACAAACCAGTTCTTC. The encoded protein is CASSLDAAGWSTNQFF.

This clonotype is a singleton in its sample. The gene calls are TRBV28 and TRBJ1-1; unclear D gene. Per germline, CDR1 MDHEN and CDR2 SYDVKM. Trimming pared 2 bases from V and 0 bases from J, leaving 7 bases between. This CDR3 has 14 amino acids. DNA of the CDR3: TGTGCCAGCAGTTTAATCAACATGAACACTGAAGCTTTCTTT. Amino acid sequence: CASSLINMNTEAFF.

The chain is built from TRBV10-3 and TRBJ2-3; D possibly corresponds to TRBD2 (6 bases). The germline V gene encodes CDR1 ENHRY and CDR2 SYGVKD. Trimming took 4 bases from V and 1 from J, leaving 9 bases between them. This CDR3 is 14 amino acids long. CDR3: CAISGGMGTDTQYF. In DNA, the CDR3 is TGTGCCATCAGTGGCGGGATGGGCACAGATACGCAGTATTTT.

The rearrangement joins TRBV9 to TRBJ1-5; D gene uncertain. The germline gives CDR1 SGDLS, CDR2 YYNGEE. The length of the CDR3 is 13 residues. The V gene lost 0 bases and the J gene lost 7 bases, with 8 bases spanning the gap. In nucleotides, the CDR3 is TGTGCCAGCAGCGTAGACGGTCGACAGCCCCAGCATTTT. Protein: CASSVDGRQPQHF.

DNA for the CDR3: TGTGCCAGCAATAGCGGTTTCTACGAGCAGTACTTC. This translates into CASNSGFYEQYF. The chain uses TRBV28 and TRBJ2-7; D might be TRBD2 (6 bases). CDR3 length: 12 residues. Trimming took 7 bases from V and 3 from J, leaving 10 bases between them. CDR1 and CDR2 (germline): MDHEN, SYDVKM.

The chain employs TRBV10-3 and TRBJ2-5, with 11 bases identical to TRBD1. V shed 9 bases, J shed 5 bases, and the junction held 14 bases outside the gene matches. This CDR3 has 16 residues. Germline V CDR1 and CDR2: ENHRY, SYGVKD. CDR3 region: CAIHTTRDRGIETQYF. The CDR3 nucleotides read TGTGCCATTCATACGACCCGGGACAGGGGGATCGAGACCCAGTACTTC.

The chain couples TRBV7-2 to TRBJ2-5; 8 bases fit TRBD2. V gave up 5 bases and J gave up 5 bases; unmatched junction bases: 4. CDR1 is SGHTA, CDR2 FQGNSA, per germline. This CDR3 is built from 13 residues. In DNA form, the CDR3 reads TGTGCCAGCAGCCCAACGGGGGGGGAGACCCAGTACTTC. Translating gives CASSPTGGETQYF.

This chain links TRBV5-1 with TRBJ2-1; D unresolved. Trimming removed 4 bases at V and 6 bases at J, with 14 bases between. The CDR3 is made up of 14 amino acids. The V gene's germline CDR1 is SGHRS and CDR2 YFSETQ. The CDR3 DNA is TGCGCCAGCAGCCCCGGACCTATCCCCAATGAGCAGTTCTTC. This sequence encodes CASSPGPIPNEQFF.

This clonotype was counted a few times. The V gene is TRBV3-1, the J gene TRBJ1-2, with 8 bases lining up with TRBD1. The CDR3 totals 15 residues. V dropped 4 bases and J dropped 4; count of bases not matched to a gene: 8. CDR1 and CDR2 from the germline V gene are LGHDT and YNNKEL (reference sequence). CDR3 amino acids: CASSRGQGGRYGYTF. CDR3 nucleotides: TGTGCCAGCAGCCGCGGACAGGGAGGACGCTATGGCTACACCTTC.

The chain couples TRBV9 to TRBJ2-3; D gene uncertain. Trimming took off 4 bases at V and 5 bases at J, with 14 bases between the two ends. CDR3 length: 14 residues. Per the germline V gene, CDR1 is SGDLS and CDR2 is YYNGEE. CDR3 protein: CASSPIRIGDTQYF. The CDR3 nucleotides are TGTGCCAGCAGCCCGATCCGAATAGGAGATACGCAGTATTTT.

This clonotype was picked up a small number of times. This chain links TRBV3-1 with TRBJ2-3, with D hard to call. The V gene lost 1 base and the J gene lost 1 base, with 9 bases spanning the gap. CDR1 and CDR2 from the germline V gene are LGHDT and YNNKEL (reference sequence). This CDR3 has 15 residues. The CDR3 sequence: CASSQVVRGTDTQYF. CDR3 bases: TGTGCCAGCAGCCAAGTTGTCCGTGGCACAGATACGCAGTATTTT.

The chain links TRBV7-2 to TRBJ2-2; D is undetermined. The CDR3 totals 16 residues. The V end lost 0 bases, the J end lost 1 base, and 9 bases lay between the germline ends. Germline CDR1 is SGHTA and CDR2 is FQGNSA. Written as DNA, the CDR3 is TGTGCCAGCAGCTTAGCTCTAAATTTGAACACCGGGGAGCTGTTTTTT. This encodes CASSLALNLNTGELFF.

The chain couples TRBV28 to TRBJ1-2, with 7 bases that match TRBD1. Germline V gives CDR1 MDHEN, CDR2 SYDVKM. This CDR3 contains 14 residues. With V trimmed by 6 bases and J by 0 bases, 4 bases remained unmatched. CDR3 sequence reads: CASRPGGSNYGYTF. CDR3 DNA: TGTGCCAGCAGACCAGGGGGATCTAACTATGGCTACACCTTC.

This clonotype was seen once. This chain links TRBV27 with TRBJ2-7; 12 nucleotides align to TRBD2. Trimming at V came to 8 bases and at J to 5 bases, leaving 7 bases not matched to a gene. The CDR3 runs 14 residues. Per the germline V gene, CDR1 is MNHEY and CDR2 is SMNVEV (reference sequence). The CDR3 loop reads CASRTSGRPNEQYF. Written as DNA, the CDR3 is TGTGCCAGCCGTACTAGCGGGAGGCCCAACGAGCAGTACTTC.

This clonotype was recorded at least ten times. This chain's CDR3 is CASSLGLAGVNEQFF. In DNA form, the CDR3 reads TGTGCCAGCAGTCTGGGACTAGCGGGAGTGAATGAGCAGTTCTTC. The chain carries TRBV28 and TRBJ2-1; 14 bases match TRBD2. The germline CDR1 and CDR2 sequences are MDHEN and SYDVKM. V was pared by 5 bases and J by 7 bases, with 4 bases of the junction left unmatched. CDR3 length: 15 amino acids.